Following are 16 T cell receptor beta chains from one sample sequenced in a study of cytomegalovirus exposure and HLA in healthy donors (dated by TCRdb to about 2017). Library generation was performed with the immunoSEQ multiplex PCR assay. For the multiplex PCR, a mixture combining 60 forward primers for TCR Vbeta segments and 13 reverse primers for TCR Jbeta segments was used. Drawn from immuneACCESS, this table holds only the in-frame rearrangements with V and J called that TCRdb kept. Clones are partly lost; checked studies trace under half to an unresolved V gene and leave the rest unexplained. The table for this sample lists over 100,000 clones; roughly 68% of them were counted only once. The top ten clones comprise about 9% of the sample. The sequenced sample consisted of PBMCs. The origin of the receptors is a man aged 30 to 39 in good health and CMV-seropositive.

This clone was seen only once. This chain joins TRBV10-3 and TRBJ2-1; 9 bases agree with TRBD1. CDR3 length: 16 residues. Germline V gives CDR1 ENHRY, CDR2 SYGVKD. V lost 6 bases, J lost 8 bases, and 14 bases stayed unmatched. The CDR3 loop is CAISSTTGQGSDEQFF. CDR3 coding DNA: TGTGCCATCAGCTCAACCACGGGACAGGGTTCCGATGAGCAGTTCTTC.

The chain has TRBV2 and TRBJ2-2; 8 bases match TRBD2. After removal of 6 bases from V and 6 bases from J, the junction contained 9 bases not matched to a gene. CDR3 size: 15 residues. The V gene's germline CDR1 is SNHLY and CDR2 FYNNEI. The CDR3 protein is CASRNVGRAAGELFF. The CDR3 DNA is TGTGCCAGCAGGAACGTCGGGAGGGCTGCCGGGGAGCTGTTTTTT.

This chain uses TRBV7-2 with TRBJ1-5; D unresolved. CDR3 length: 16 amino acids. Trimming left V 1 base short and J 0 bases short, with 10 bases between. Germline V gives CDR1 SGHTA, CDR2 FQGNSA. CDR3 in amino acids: CASSLESGFSNQPQHF. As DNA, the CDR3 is TGTGCCAGCAGCTTAGAGTCGGGGTTTAGCAATCAGCCCCAGCATTTT. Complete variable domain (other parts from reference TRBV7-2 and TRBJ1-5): GAGVSQSPSNKVTEKGKDVELRCDPISGHTALYWYRQSLGQGLEFLIYFQGNSAPDKSGLPSDRFSAERTGGSVSTLTIQRTQQEDSAVYLCASSLESGFSNQPQHFGDGTRLSIL.

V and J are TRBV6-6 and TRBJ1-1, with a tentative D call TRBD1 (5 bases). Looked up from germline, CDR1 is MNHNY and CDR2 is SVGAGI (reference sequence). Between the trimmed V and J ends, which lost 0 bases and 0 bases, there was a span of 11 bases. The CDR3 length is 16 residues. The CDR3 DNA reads TGTGCCAGCAGTTACTCGACGGACACCATGAACACTGAAGCTTTCTTT. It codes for CASSYSTDTMNTEAFF.

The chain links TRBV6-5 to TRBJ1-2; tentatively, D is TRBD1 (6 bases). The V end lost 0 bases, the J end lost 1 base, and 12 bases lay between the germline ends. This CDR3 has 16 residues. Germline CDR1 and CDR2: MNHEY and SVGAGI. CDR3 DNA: TGTGCCAGCAGTTACTCGTCGCAGGACAGTAACTATGGCTACACCTTC. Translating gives CASSYSSQDSNYGYTF.

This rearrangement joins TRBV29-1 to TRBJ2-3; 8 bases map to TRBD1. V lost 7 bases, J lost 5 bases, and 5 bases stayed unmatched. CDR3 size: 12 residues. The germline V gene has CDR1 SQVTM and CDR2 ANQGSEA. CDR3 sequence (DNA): TGCAGCGGTGGACAGGGTCGAGATACGCAGTATTTT. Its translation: CSGGQGRDTQYF.

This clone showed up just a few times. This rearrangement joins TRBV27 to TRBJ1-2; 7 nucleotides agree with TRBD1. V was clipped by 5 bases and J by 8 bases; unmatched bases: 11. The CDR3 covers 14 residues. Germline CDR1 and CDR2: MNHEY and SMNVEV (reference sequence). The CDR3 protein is CASSPLDRERGYTF. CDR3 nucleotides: TGTGCCAGCAGTCCACTAGACAGGGAGAGAGGCTACACCTTC.

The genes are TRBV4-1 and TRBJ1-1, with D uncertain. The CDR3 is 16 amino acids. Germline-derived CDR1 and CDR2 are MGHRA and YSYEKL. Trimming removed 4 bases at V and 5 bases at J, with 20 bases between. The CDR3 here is CASSLDLREDGTEAFF. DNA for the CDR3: TGCGCCAGCAGCCTAGACCTTAGGGAGGATGGGACTGAAGCTTTCTTT.

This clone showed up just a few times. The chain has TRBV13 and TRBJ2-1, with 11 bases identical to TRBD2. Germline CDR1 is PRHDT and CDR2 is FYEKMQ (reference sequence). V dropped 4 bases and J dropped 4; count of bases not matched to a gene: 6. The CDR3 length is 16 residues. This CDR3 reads CASSSIGTSGYNEQFF. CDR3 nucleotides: TGTGCCAGCAGCTCTATCGGGACTAGCGGATACAATGAGCAGTTCTTC.

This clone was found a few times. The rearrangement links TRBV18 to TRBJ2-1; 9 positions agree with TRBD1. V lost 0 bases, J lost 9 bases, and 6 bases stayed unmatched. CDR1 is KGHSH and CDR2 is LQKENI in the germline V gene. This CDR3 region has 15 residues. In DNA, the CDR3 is TGTGCCAGCTCACCACCCACAACAGGGGGCGCTGAGCAGTTCTTC. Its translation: CASSPPTTGGAEQFF.

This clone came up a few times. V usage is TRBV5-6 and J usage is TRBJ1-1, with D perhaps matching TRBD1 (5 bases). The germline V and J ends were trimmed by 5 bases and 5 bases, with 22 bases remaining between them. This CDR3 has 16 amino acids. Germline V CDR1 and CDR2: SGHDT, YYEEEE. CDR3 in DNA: TGTGCCAGCAGTACCTGGGACTTTAATACCGGGACTGAAGCTTTCTTT. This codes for CASSTWDFNTGTEAFF.

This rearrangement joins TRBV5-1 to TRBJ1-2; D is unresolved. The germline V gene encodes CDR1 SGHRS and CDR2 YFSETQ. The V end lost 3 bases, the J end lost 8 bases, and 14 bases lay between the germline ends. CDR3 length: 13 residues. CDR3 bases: TGCGCCAGCAGCTCGCGAGGGCTCGGGGGCTACACCTTC. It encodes CASSSRGLGGYTF. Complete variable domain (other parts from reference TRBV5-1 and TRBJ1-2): KAGVTQTPRYLIKTRGQQVTLSCSPISGHRSVSWYQQTPGQGLQFLFEYFSETQRNKGNFPGRFSGRQFSNSRSEMNVSTLELGDSALYLCASSSRGLGGYTFGSGTRLTVV.

CDR3 region: CASSFGQNYNEQFF. As DNA, the CDR3 is TGTGCCAGCAGCTTCGGACAGAACTACAATGAGCAGTTCTTC. This rearrangement joins TRBV11-2 to TRBJ2-1, with a possible D match to TRBD1 (6 bases). Germline values: CDR1 SGHAT, CDR2 FQNNGV. V lost 3 bases to trimming and J lost 3 bases, with 9 bases between them. CDR3 length: 14 residues.

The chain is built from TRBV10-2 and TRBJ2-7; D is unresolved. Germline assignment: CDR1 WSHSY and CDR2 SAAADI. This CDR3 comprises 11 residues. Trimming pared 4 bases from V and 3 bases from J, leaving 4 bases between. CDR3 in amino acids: CASSVGYEQYF. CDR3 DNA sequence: TGCGCCAGCAGTGTCGGCTACGAGCAGTACTTC.

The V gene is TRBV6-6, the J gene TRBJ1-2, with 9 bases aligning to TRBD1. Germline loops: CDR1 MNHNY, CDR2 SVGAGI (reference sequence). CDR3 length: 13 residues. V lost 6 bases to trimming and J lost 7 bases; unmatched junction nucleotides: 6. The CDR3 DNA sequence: TGTGCCAGCAGCCCACAGGGGGCCTCTGGCTACACCTTC. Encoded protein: CASSPQGASGYTF.

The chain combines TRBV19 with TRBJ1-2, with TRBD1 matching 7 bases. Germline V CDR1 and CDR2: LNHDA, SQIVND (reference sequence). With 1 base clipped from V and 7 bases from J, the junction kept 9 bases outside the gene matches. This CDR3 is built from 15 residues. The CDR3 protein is CASSIGRGIVGGYTF. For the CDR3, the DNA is TGTGCCAGTAGTATAGGCAGGGGGATAGTAGGTGGCTACACCTTC.